What follows are 15 T cell receptor beta chains derived from one specimen sequenced in a study of blood T cell repertoires in COVID-19 (dated by TCRdb to the early 2020s). The library was built by means of the immunoSEQ multiplex PCR assay. The immuneACCESS repertoire file appears here via TCRdb, limited to in-frame rearrangements. These files lack a portion of the clones; in checked studies, under half of the deficit traces to unresolved V genes, and the cause of the others is not known. The sample contains fewer than 450,000 clones, 90% of them found a single time. The ten largest clones add up to less than 0.75% of the sample. The sequencing input was PBMCs or T cells enriched from blood (not recorded which). The source of these receptors is a man between 18 and 29 years old who had recovered from COVID-19.

The chain has TRBV5-1 and TRBJ1-2; 7 bases are shared with TRBD1. The CDR3 totals 17 residues. CDR1 SGHRS and CDR2 YFSETQ come from the germline V gene. Germline trimming cut 1 base from V and 0 bases from J; bases unmatched to any gene: 9. The CDR3 reads CASSLSRDREANYGYTF. In DNA form, the CDR3 reads TGCGCCAGCAGCTTGTCCCGGGACAGAGAAGCTAACTATGGCTACACCTTC.

This clone has just a few counts. The chain carries TRBV6-5 and TRBJ1-1; D ambiguous. V was clipped by 5 bases and J by 4 bases, with 17 bases between them. Germline CDR1 is MNHEY and CDR2 is SVGAGI. This CDR3 is 15 amino acids long. The CDR3 DNA is TGTGCCAGCAGTCCTGACGGTAGCTTTGGCACTGAAGCTTTCTTT. Amino acids: CASSPDGSFGTEAFF.

This clone has a handful of counts. The rearrangement joins TRBV11-2 to TRBJ1-3, with D possibly being TRBD1 (6 bases). The V gene's germline CDR1 is SGHAT and CDR2 FQNNGV. The CDR3 extends over 14 amino acids. Trimming cost V 8 bases and J 4 bases, with 15 bases left between them. The DNA of the CDR3 is TGTGCCAGCGCCCGGGGGGGGCCGGGAAACACCATATATTTT. Protein product: CASARGGPGNTIYF. The full variable domain, with the rest looked up from reference TRBV11-2 and TRBJ1-3, is EAGVAQSPRYKIIEKRQSVAFWCNPISGHATLYWYQQILGQGPKLLIQFQNNGVVDDSQLPKDRFSAERLKGVDSTLKIQPAKLEDSAVYLCASARGGPGNTIYFGEGSWLTVV.

The chain has TRBV5-8 and TRBJ1-2; 8 bases agree with TRBD1. Germline V gene sequence: CDR1 SGHTS, CDR2 YDEGEE. The CDR3 totals 14 residues. V lost 4 bases to trimming and J lost 4 bases; unmatched junction nucleotides: 6. The CDR3 sequence: CASSRGQGGYGYTF. In DNA form, the CDR3 reads TGTGCCAGCAGCCGAGGACAGGGAGGCTATGGCTACACCTTC.

The chain employs TRBV9 and TRBJ2-3; D not resolved. V was clipped by 2 bases and J by 6 bases, with 7 bases between them. The CDR3 totals 12 residues. CDR1 and CDR2 from the germline V gene are SGDLS and YYNGEE. CDR3 DNA: TGTGCCAGCAGCGTTTCCTACGATACGCAGTATTTT. This gives the protein CASSVSYDTQYF.

V gene TRBV11-2 combines with J gene TRBJ2-7; maybe TRBD2 (5 bases). Germline CDR1 and CDR2: SGHAT and FQNNGV. Trimming left V 1 base short and J 10 bases short, with 8 bases between. This CDR3 contains 11 residues. CDR3: CASSLVSDQYF. In DNA form, the CDR3 reads TGTGCCAGCAGCTTAGTTAGCGATCAGTACTTC. Complete variable domain (other parts from reference TRBV11-2 and TRBJ2-7): EAGVAQSPRYKIIEKRQSVAFWCNPISGHATLYWYQQILGQGPKLLIQFQNNGVVDDSQLPKDRFSAERLKGVDSTLKIQPAKLEDSAVYLCASSLVSDQYFGPGTRLTVT.

This rearrangement joins TRBV11-3 to TRBJ1-2; D is unclear. From germline, CDR1 is SGHNT and CDR2 YENEEA. Trimming cost V 10 bases and J 4 bases, with 13 bases left between them. This CDR3 has 12 residues. The CDR3 region is CATRQAPYGYTF. DNA of the CDR3: TGTGCCACCCGGCAGGCCCCCTATGGCTACACCTTC.

This chain links TRBV19 with TRBJ1-2, with D possibly being TRBD1 (5 bases). This CDR3 has 14 residues. Germline V gives CDR1 LNHDA, CDR2 SQIVND (reference sequence). V shed 4 bases and J shed 5 bases, with 14 bases lying between them. The CDR3 is CASSNQIGGYGYTF. The CDR3 coding sequence is TGTGCCAGTAGTAACCAGATCGGGGGGTATGGCTACACCTTC.

The V and J genes are TRBV28 and TRBJ1-6, with a tentative D call TRBD1 (5 bases). Germline lookup yields CDR1 MDHEN and CDR2 SYDVKM. V lost 5 bases and J 10 bases, leaving 15 bases between the germline ends. CDR3 length equals 14 residues. CDR3 nucleotide sequence: TGTGCCAGCAGTACATCAAAAGGGGCGTCACCCCTCCACTTT. It yields the protein CASSTSKGASPLHF.

The chain carries TRBV9 and TRBJ1-6, with a possible D match to TRBD1 (5 bases). CDR1 and CDR2 from the germline V gene are SGDLS and YYNGEE. V gave up 4 bases and J gave up 14 bases, with 22 bases separating them. This CDR3 has 15 residues. The CDR3 here is CASSPQTAAQVALHF. In DNA form, the CDR3 reads TGTGCCAGCAGCCCCCAGACAGCAGCCCAGGTAGCCCTCCACTTT.

The chain employs TRBV13 and TRBJ1-3; maybe TRBD1 (6 bases). This CDR3 is 16 amino acids long. Trimming shortened V by 5 bases and J by 6 bases, and 20 bases separated the two germline ends. The germline CDR1 and CDR2 sequences are PRHDT and FYEKMQ (reference sequence). CDR3 sequence reads: CASSPGEPLLTNTIYF. DNA of the CDR3: TGTGCCAGCAGCCCAGGGGAGCCCCTTCTAACAAACACCATATATTTT.

The CDR3 DNA reads TGTGCCAGCAGTTTTGGGGCCGGTAGAGAGACCCAGTACTTC. It translates to CASSFGAGRETQYF. The chain is built from TRBV27 and TRBJ2-5, with D perhaps matching TRBD1 (5 bases). V was cut by 3 bases and J by 4 bases, with 12 bases left in between. The V gene's germline CDR1 is MNHEY and CDR2 SMNVEV (reference sequence). The CDR3 is 14 amino acids.

The rearrangement links TRBV2 to TRBJ1-1, with 7 bases identical to TRBD1. Germline assignment: CDR1 SNHLY and CDR2 FYNNEI. The CDR3 covers 15 residues. Trimming took 7 bases from V and 4 from J; bases not matched to a gene: 12. The CDR3 is CASNELGGRGTEAFF. The CDR3 nucleotides read TGTGCCAGCAACGAGCTAGGGGGCCGGGGCACTGAAGCTTTCTTT.

The chain combines TRBV7-7 with TRBJ2-3, with 7 bases that match TRBD2. This CDR3 is 15 amino acids long. The germline CDR1 and CDR2 sequences are SSHAT and FNYEAQ (reference sequence). The trim removed 0 bases at V and 5 bases at J, leaving 5 bases unmatched. In DNA form, the CDR3 reads TGTGCCAGCAGCTTAGCGGGAGGGCCTATAGATACGCAGTATTTT. Protein product: CASSLAGGPIDTQYF.

This clone was found once. This chain links TRBV7-3 with TRBJ2-3; D is unresolved. Trimming cost V 2 bases and J 4 bases, with 10 bases left between them. The germline V gene has CDR1 SGHTA and CDR2 FQGTGA. The CDR3 loop spans 14 amino acids. The CDR3 DNA sequence: TGTGCCAGCAGCTTATCTACCCCCCCAGATACGCAGTATTTT. Translation gives CASSLSTPPDTQYF.